This is a list of T cell receptor beta chains from one sample in a study of T cells after yellow fever vaccination. Via MiXCR, TCRdb re-called the 5' RACE reads, giving one row per CDR3 protein. The sample includes tens of thousands of distinct CDR3 sequences, roughly 7.5% of them seen just once. The source was CD8+ T cells sorted from PBMCs, collected around 15 days after the first yellow fever vaccination. These receptors were taken from a man younger than 35 who received the YFV17D yellow fever vaccine. The CDR3 runs from the conserved cysteine through the conserved F or W. The D gene is left open where the match is weak.

cdr3_length v_call d_call cdr3_aa
13 TRBV12-3/TRBV12-4 . CASSLWRNDGYTF
13 TRBV24-1 . CATSDRLYNEQFF
13 TRBV5-1 TRBD1 CASSWTGGDEQFF
10 TRBV10-3 . CAISGDTQYF
15 TRBV15 . CATSRAFGSTDTQYF
16 TRBV4-1 . CASSQDPGTVTGELFF
13 TRBV4-3 . CASSQHLGEKLFF
15 TRBV12-3/TRBV12-4 . CASSGGEGGNTEAFF
14 TRBV20-1 TRBD1 CSATGQGKGKPQHF
15 TRBV10-3 TRBD1 CAISEIHRGDSPLHF
12 TRBV6-5 . CASRGEGGELFF
17 TRBV7-8 . CASSLVLLGPTTDTQYF
16 TRBV7-2 TRBD2 CASSLPRSGGADTQYF
19 TRBV11-1 TRBD2 CASRHPLAGASSGINEQFF
15 TRBV12-5 TRBD2 CASGIAGGGGDTQYF
14 TRBV7-9 . CASSFSVTDYGYTF
16 TRBV4-1 TRBD1 CASSQEVETGAYGYTF
15 TRBV12-3/TRBV12-4 TRBD1 CASSLQGEGNQPQHF
16 TRBV5-6 . CASSSLRVSDTGELFF
15 TRBV3-1 . CASSQDHMGTDTQYF
13 TRBV7-9 . CASSSQGIPEAFF
14 TRBV7-2 TRBD2 CASGRLAGPDTQYF
16 TRBV7-8 . CASSLASGGTYNEQFF
13 TRBV12-3/TRBV12-4 TRBD1 CASGDSTNYGYTF
14 TRBV7-8 TRBD2 CATRGVLNTGELFF
15 TRBV9 TRBD2 CASSVSGGYTGELFF
17 TRBV7-2 . CASSLGRNGGGTGELFF
12 TRBV5-6 . CASSLGAQPQHF
14 TRBV9 . CASSVEGKFNEQFF
16 TRBV29-1 TRBD1 CSVEGGTGWVNTEAFF
15 TRBV5-5 . CASSEGHRNTGELFF
15 TRBV11-2 . CASSLAGRVNTEAFF
16 TRBV23-1 . CASIRWGKILPYEQYF
13 TRBV6-5 . CASSYTGNEKLFF
16 TRBV5-6 . CASSSPEGTAADTQYF